These 32 T cell receptor beta chains share one sample of origin, sequenced in a study of blood T cells in healthy people across ages. Primers used in a second PCR of roughly 7 to 12 cycles were a sample-barcoded 5' primer and a J-beta primer mix. TCRdb re-called the 5' RACE reads through MiXCR, storing one row per CDR3 protein. This sample has hundreds of thousands of distinct CDR3 sequences, with 45% to 70% found just once. Sequencing used blood. These receptors all stem from a man aged 35 to 55 in good health.

V and J are TRBV7-3 and TRBJ2-3; D gene uncertain. The length of the CDR3 is 15 residues. Trimming took 2 bases from V and 2 from J, leaving 11 bases between them. The germline CDR1 and CDR2 sequences are SGHTA and FQGTGA. CDR3 region: CASSLYGLDTDTQYF. CDR3 bases: TGTGCCAGCAGCTTATACGGGCTGGACACAGATACGCAGTATTTT.

The chain has TRBV7-9 and TRBJ2-4; 12 bases match TRBD2. The closer fit of TRBJ2-5 to the DNA end suggests the J call may be wrong. The germline V gene has CDR1 SEHNR and CDR2 FQNEAQ (reference sequence). The CDR3 totals 17 residues. The CDR3 spells CASSQTSGRHGEETQYF. CDR3 coding DNA: TGTGCCAGCAGTCAAACTAGCGGGAGGCACGGGGAAGAGACCCAGTACTTC.

V and J are TRBV6-2 or TRBV6-3 and TRBJ2-3; D assignment may be TRBD1 or TRBD2 (5 bases each). The CDR3 totals 16 residues. Germline CDR1 is MNHEY and CDR2 is SVGEGT. V lost 6 bases to trimming and J lost 1 base, with 17 bases between them. CDR3 coding DNA: TGTGCCAGCAGCCGGTCCGGGACGGCCGGCACAGATACGCAGTATTTT. Translated, it gives CASSRSGTAGTDTQYF.

This clonotype came up once. The CDR3 DNA is TGTGCCGCCCGGCCAGGGTCGGGGGAGATTGAGCAGTACTTC. The encoded protein is CAARPGSGEIEQYF. This chain joins TRBV30 and TRBJ2-1, with D perhaps matching TRBD2 (6 bases). Gene TRBJ2-7 matches the end of the DNA better, so the J call may be wrong. CDR1 is GTSNPN, CDR2 SVGIG, per germline (reference sequence). The CDR3 runs to 14 residues.

The chain couples TRBV12-5 to TRBJ2-3; D tentatively reads TRBD1 or TRBD2 (5 bases each). V lost 7 bases and J lost 4, with 15 bases in between. CDR1 and CDR2 from the germline V gene are LGHNT and FRNRAP. This CDR3 has 14 residues. CDR3 nucleotide sequence: TGTGCTAGTGCCATAGACAGCGGCCCAGATACGCAGTATTTT. As protein: CASAIDSGPDTQYF.

This chain connects TRBV14 to TRBJ2-3, with a tentative D call TRBD1 (6 bases). This CDR3 contains 19 residues. With 0 bases removed from V and 2 bases from J, the gap between germline ends came to 21 bases. CDR1 SGHDN and CDR2 FVKESK come from the germline V gene. The CDR3 sequence: CASSQDWKGYQGHTDTQYF. For the CDR3, the DNA is TGTGCCAGCAGCCAAGATTGGAAGGGATACCAGGGGCACACAGATACGCAGTATTTT.

Comments on this clonotype: One junction end does not reproduce the germline sequence, and a read error may be involved. The V call is TRBV6-1, the J call TRBJ2-7; no clear D gene. CDR1 MNHNS and CDR2 SASEGT come from the germline V gene. This CDR3 comprises 14 residues. CDR3 DNA: TGTACCAGCAGTGATGATATTGGGGATTACGAGCAGTACTTC. Protein: CTSSDDIGDYEQYF.

The V and J genes are TRBV6-6 and TRBJ2-6; the D gene is possibly TRBD2 (5 bases). CDR3 size: 15 residues. The germline V gene has CDR1 MNHNY and CDR2 SVGAGI (reference sequence). V lost 6 bases, J lost 2 bases, and 11 bases lay in between. CDR3 protein: CASSPDGTGANVLTF. The CDR3, as DNA: TGTGCCAGCAGCCCGGACGGGACTGGGGCCAACGTCCTGACTTTC.

A few counts support this clonotype. The chain couples TRBV5-1 to TRBJ1-2; a weak D match, TRBD1 (6 bases). The CDR3 has 13 residues. CDR1 and CDR2 from the germline V gene are SGHRS and YFSETQ. V dropped 3 bases and J dropped 7 bases, with 13 bases sitting between them. DNA for the CDR3: TGCGCCAGCAGCTCGGGGGACATCCGTGGCTACACCTTC. It is translated as CASSSGDIRGYTF.

The table lists this clonotype with a few counts. The rearrangement links TRBV7-6 to TRBJ2-5, with D tentatively TRBD1 (6 bases). The CDR3 has 14 residues. Trimming took off 4 bases at V and 4 bases at J, with 13 bases between the two ends. In germline, CDR1 is SGHVS, CDR2 FNYEAQ. The DNA for the CDR3 is TGTGCCAGCAGCTCGAAGGGGGTTGTAGAGACCCAGTACTTC. Amino acids: CASSSKGVVETQYF. The full variable domain, its missing parts supplied by reference TRBV7-6 and TRBJ2-5, is GAGVSQSPRYKVTKRGQDVALRCDPISGHVSLYWYRQALGQGPEFLTYFNYEAQQDKSGLPNDRFSAERPEGSISTLTIQRTEQRDSAMYRCASSSKGVVETQYFGPGTRLLVL.

This chain connects TRBV14 to TRBJ2-7, with 8 positions matching TRBD1. Near its end, the DNA agrees better with TRBJ2-5, so the J call may be wrong. This CDR3 contains 15 residues. Germline CDR1 is SGHDN and CDR2 is FVKESK. The CDR3 nucleotides read TGTGCCAGCAGCCAAACGGACAGGGCAGAAGAGACCCAGTACTTC. Its translation is CASSQTDRAEETQYF.

This clonotype was recorded only once. The rearrangement uses TRBV5-1 and TRBJ2-5, with 8 bases identical to TRBD1. CDR1 SGHRS and CDR2 YFSETQ come from the germline V gene. V was pared by 4 bases and J by 5 bases, with 10 bases of the junction left unmatched. There are 15 residues in the CDR3. CDR3 protein: CASSLRGQGRETQYF. CDR3 coding DNA: TGCGCCAGCAGCCTCAGAGGACAGGGACGGGAGACCCAGTACTTC.

The chain joins TRBV9 to TRBJ2-3; perhaps TRBD2 as D (6 bases). CDR1 and CDR2 from the germline V gene are SGDLS and YYNGEE. CDR3 size: 15 residues. The V end lost 1 base, the J end lost 0 bases, and 9 bases lay between the germline ends. Here the CDR3 DNA reads TGTGCCAGCAGCGTACTAGCGTTTAGCACAGATACGCAGTATTTT. Residues: CASSVLAFSTDTQYF.

The chain combines TRBV4-1 with TRBJ2-1, with D possibly matching TRBD2 (6 bases). The DNA end is a closer match to TRBJ2-7, so the J assignment may be wrong. Looked up from germline, CDR1 is MGHRA and CDR2 is YSYEKL. The CDR3 runs to 15 residues. The CDR3 loop reads CASSRTRDSYYEQYF. DNA for the CDR3: TGCGCCAGCAGCCGGACACGGGACTCCTACTACGAGCAGTACTTC.

The chain uses TRBV5-6 and TRBJ2-6; D remains ambiguous. Trimming cost V 4 bases and J 0 bases, with 8 bases left between them. Germline-derived CDR1 and CDR2 are SGHDT and YYEEEE. This CDR3 has 15 residues. In nucleotides, the CDR3 is TGTGCCAGCAGCCTAACTATCTCTGGGGCCAACGTCCTGACTTTC. Encoded protein: CASSLTISGANVLTF.

This sequence joins TRBV30 and TRBJ2-3; D possibly matches TRBD1 or TRBD2 (6 bases each). Trimming left V 4 bases short and J 14 bases short, with 28 bases between. Germline V gene sequence: CDR1 GTSNPN, CDR2 SVGIG (reference sequence). This CDR3 spans 15 amino acids. In DNA form, the CDR3 reads TGTGCCTGGAAGAACCCCCACGGGGGCCGGGAGAGTCTGTATTTT. The encoded protein is CAWKNPHGGRESLYF. Together with reference TRBV30 and TRBJ2-3, the CDR3 gives the full variable domain: SQTIHQWPATLVQPVGSPLSLECTVEGTSNPNLYWYRQAAGRGLQLLFYSVGIGQISSEVPQNLSASRPQDRQFILSSKKLLLSDSGFYLCAWKNPHGGRESLYFGPGTRLTVL.

Only a few counts were recorded for this clonotype. The chain joins TRBV29-1 to TRBJ2-7, with 12 bases fitting TRBD2. V shed 6 bases and J 4 bases; nucleotides not matched to a gene: 7. CDR1 is SQVTM and CDR2 is ANQGSEA in the germline V gene. The CDR3 sequence is 14 residues long. CDR3 region: CSVETSGSRYEQYF. CDR3 nucleotides: TGCAGCGTCGAGACTAGCGGGAGTAGGTACGAGCAGTACTTC.

The chain joins TRBV7-8 to TRBJ2-3; perhaps D is TRBD1 or TRBD2 (6 bases each). Trimming removed 4 bases from V and 2 bases from J, with 13 bases in between. Germline CDR1 SGHVS, CDR2 FQNEAQ. This CDR3 has 15 residues. The CDR3 reads CASSSLWGATDTQYF. As DNA, the CDR3 is TGTGCCAGCAGCTCCCTCTGGGGGGCCACAGATACGCAGTATTTT.

The J gene is TRBJ2-5, the V gene TRBV11-2, with D perhaps matching TRBD1 or TRBD2 (5 bases each). The J call is uncertain, as TRBJ2-1 better fits the DNA end. The V gene's germline CDR1 is SGHAT and CDR2 FQNNGV. The CDR3 is made up of 17 amino acids. The CDR3 reads CASSFGRAKGRQETQFF. CDR3 bases: TGTGCCAGCAGCTTTGGGCGGGCCAAGGGGCGCCAAGAGACCCAGTTCTTC.

This rearrangement joins TRBV4-2 to TRBJ1-1, with a weak D call TRBD1 (6 bases). The CDR3 is made up of 17 amino acids. Per germline, CDR1 LGHNA and CDR2 YNFKEQ. Trimming removed 1 base from V and 1 base from J, with 16 bases in between. This chain's CDR3 is CASSQVVGAGANTEAFF. The DNA of the CDR3 is TGTGCCAGCAGCCAAGTGGTTGGGGCAGGGGCGAACACTGAAGCTTTCTTT.

The V call is TRBV6-6, the J call TRBJ2-2, with 8 bases that match TRBD2. Germline loops: CDR1 MNHNY, CDR2 SVGAGI (reference sequence). The CDR3 covers 17 residues. The junction had 12 bases not matched to a gene; V was cut back by 4 bases and J by 5 bases. The CDR3 DNA reads TGTGCCAGCAGTTCCACAGCCCGGGGGGGTTCTACCGGGGAGCTGTTTTTT. Translated, it gives CASSSTARGGSTGELFF.

This clonotype appeared a few times. CDR3 in DNA: TGTGCCAGCAGCCGGGGACAGGGAAGATACAATGAGCAGTACTTC. This gives the protein CASSRGQGRYNEQYF. V and J are TRBV3-1 and TRBJ2-5; the match to TRBD1 covers 9 bases. The CDR3 loop spans 15 amino acids. J gave up 11 bases and V 4 bases, and 14 bases lay outside the gene matches. Germline V lookup: CDR1 LGHDT, CDR2 YNNKEL (reference sequence).

The chain employs TRBV12-3 or TRBV12-4 and TRBJ2-7; a weak D match, TRBD2 (6 bases). The CDR3 consists of 16 residues. V was cut by 6 bases and J by 6 bases, with 24 bases left in between. This chain's CDR3 is CASRPTGSLGPSEQYF. In DNA, the CDR3 is TGTGCCAGCAGGCCCACCGGGAGTCTAGGGCCCTCCGAGCAGTACTTC.

The genes are TRBV20-1 and TRBJ1-2, with a tentative D call TRBD1 (5 bases). CDR3 length: 12 residues. Germline V gene sequence: CDR1 DFQATT, CDR2 SNEGSKA (reference sequence). V was cut by 2 bases and J by 7 bases, with 11 bases left in between. The CDR3 region has the DNA TGCAGTGCTAGACCCGTGGGGGGTGGCTACACCTTC. It yields the protein CSARPVGGGYTF.

This clonotype has a handful of counts. The rearrangement uses TRBV7-2 and TRBJ2-4; 7 nucleotides match TRBD2. The DNA end is more similar to TRBJ2-7, so the J call may be wrong. The CDR3 totals 15 residues. Germline V gives CDR1 SGHTA, CDR2 FQGNSA. The CDR3 DNA reads TGTGCCAGCAGCTTAGAGAGCGGGATCTCGTACGAGCAGTACTTC. It codes for CASSLESGISYEQYF.

At least ten counts were recorded for this clonotype. The chain employs TRBV6-2 or TRBV6-3 and TRBJ2-7; 9 nucleotides match TRBD1. After removal of 4 bases from V and 3 bases from J, the junction contained 7 bases not matched to a gene. CDR1 is MNHEY, CDR2 SVGEGT, per germline. The CDR3 runs to 15 residues. The CDR3 bases are TGTGCCAGCAGTTCAGGACAGGGGTCAATCTACGAGCAGTACTTC. Its protein product is CASSSGQGSIYEQYF.

The sample holds a few counts of this clonotype. V usage is TRBV20-1 and J usage is TRBJ2-5; unclear D gene. The germline V gene encodes CDR1 DFQATT and CDR2 SNEGSKA (reference sequence). The germline V and J ends were trimmed by 1 base and 1 base, with 10 bases remaining between them. The CDR3 spans 14 residues. CDR3 in amino acids: CSARGPQIQETQYF. In DNA form, the CDR3 reads TGCAGTGCTAGAGGCCCCCAGATCCAAGAGACCCAGTACTTC.

The chain couples TRBV20-1 to TRBJ1-4; D gene unclear. Germline V CDR1 and CDR2: DFQATT, SNEGSKA (reference sequence). With 2 bases removed from V and 7 bases from J, the gap between germline ends came to 11 bases. This CDR3 contains 13 residues. The CDR3 DNA follows: TGCAGTGCTAGACCTGCGGGGATTGAAAAACTGTTTTTT. Its translation is CSARPAGIEKLFF.

This clonotype was recorded only once. The chain couples TRBV20-1 to TRBJ2-3, with D possibly matching TRBD1 (6 bases). The CDR3 length is 15 residues. Germline loops: CDR1 DFQATT, CDR2 SNEGSKA (reference sequence). The ends were cut back, 1 base at V and 2 bases at J, with 13 bases in the middle. In nucleotides, the CDR3 is TGCAGTGCTAGAGCAGGACAGAGCTACACAGATACGCAGTATTTT. The encoded protein is CSARAGQSYTDTQYF.

This clonotype turned up a few times. The genes are TRBV6-2 or TRBV6-3 and TRBJ2-3, with 7 bases identical to TRBD2. The V gene end was trimmed by 8 bases and the J gene end by 0 bases; junction bases not matched to a gene: 8. CDR1 and CDR2 (germline): MNHEY, SVGEGT. This CDR3 has 15 amino acids. The CDR3: CASARRGTSTDTQYF. For the CDR3, the DNA is TGTGCCAGCGCCCGGCGGGGGACTAGCACAGATACGCAGTATTTT.

J is TRBJ2-6 and V is TRBV2; no clear D gene. The CDR3 runs to 17 residues. V lost 5 bases and J lost 0, with 14 bases in between. The V gene's germline CDR1 is SNHLY and CDR2 FYNNEI. In DNA form, the CDR3 reads TGTGCCAGCAGTCGACAATCTCGGGTCTCTGGGGCCAACGTCCTGACTTTC. Translation: CASSRQSRVSGANVLTF.

The chain uses TRBV29-1 and TRBJ1-2, with 8 nucleotides matching TRBD1. The length of the CDR3 is 14 residues. Germline CDR1 and CDR2: SQVTM and ANQGSEA. V gave up 4 bases and J gave up 4 bases; unmatched junction bases: 8. The CDR3: CSVAVTGVGYGYTF. DNA of the CDR3: TGCAGCGTTGCGGTGACAGGGGTTGGCTATGGCTACACCTTC.